The 30 T cell receptor beta chains given below trace back to one sample, sequenced in a study of T cell repertoires in cytomegalovirus infection. One entry per CDR3 protein, called by TCRdb with MiXCR from the reads. Of almost 300,000 distinct CDR3 sequences in the sample, roughly a tenth were seen once. Source material: PBMCs. These receptors all come from a human donor in good health (CMV status not recorded). Some clones in this sample may be carry-over from other donors' samples.

This clonotype was detected ten times or more. The CDR3 DNA reads as TGTGCCAGCAGCTTCGACAGGGTGGATGAGCAGTTCTTC. Its protein product is CASSFDRVDEQFF. The chain has TRBV5-6 and TRBJ2-1; TRBD1 matches 7 bases. The CDR3 covers 13 residues. V trimming: 2 bases; J trimming: 8 bases; junction bases outside the gene matches: 4. CDR1 is SGHDT and CDR2 is YYEEEE in the germline V gene.

This clonotype was seen many times. The chain employs TRBV7-9 and TRBJ2-7; D unresolved. The germline V gene encodes CDR1 SEHNR and CDR2 FQNEAQ (reference sequence). This CDR3 is built from 14 residues. Deletions cut 2 bases from V and 7 bases from J, with 15 bases between. The CDR3 protein is CASSLITAYVEQYV. The CDR3 DNA reads as TGTGCCAGCAGCTTAATTACGGCTTATGTGGAGCAGTACGTC.

The chain has TRBV27 and TRBJ1-4; D might be TRBD1 (5 bases). The V gene lost 6 bases and the J gene lost 7 bases, with 15 bases spanning the gap. Per the germline V gene, CDR1 is MNHEY and CDR2 is SMNVEV (reference sequence). The CDR3 consists of 14 residues. The CDR3 nucleotides are TGTGCCAGCAGCGCCCCGGCAGGGTCTGAAAAACTGTTTTTT. Residues: CASSAPAGSEKLFF.

This clonotype has ten or more counts. The chain is built from TRBV7-8 and TRBJ2-3, with D tentatively TRBD2 (5 bases). The CDR3 covers 17 residues. From germline, CDR1 is SGHVS and CDR2 FQNEAQ. V was cut by 2 bases and J by 0 bases, with 15 bases left in between. The CDR3 sequence is CASSLRLWRTSTDTQYF. The DNA of the CDR3 is TGTGCCAGCAGCTTACGTCTGTGGCGGACTAGCACAGATACGCAGTATTTT.

The rearrangement links TRBV20-1 to TRBJ1-6, with TRBD1 matching 10 bases. The CDR3 consists of 16 residues. V lost 5 bases to trimming and J lost 6 bases; unmatched junction nucleotides: 10. Germline CDR1 reads DFQATT; CDR2 reads SNEGSKA (reference sequence). The chain's CDR3 is CSALTGRTGGNSPLHF. CDR3 sequence (DNA): TGCAGTGCTCTGACAGGGCGGACAGGGGGTAATTCACCCCTCCACTTT.

This clonotype has a count of ten or more. This chain connects TRBV5-6 to TRBJ2-2; perhaps TRBD1 as D (5 bases). The CDR3 contains 16 residues. CDR1 and CDR2 (germline): SGHDT, YYEEEE. The V gene lost 5 bases and the J gene lost 1 base, with 15 bases spanning the gap. The CDR3: CASSRDQGLNTGELFF. Written as DNA, the CDR3 is TGTGCCAGCAGTCGAGACCAGGGTTTGAACACCGGGGAGCTGTTTTTT.

The chain is built from TRBV4-2 and TRBJ2-7; 8 positions match TRBD2. CDR1 LGHNA and CDR2 YNFKEQ come from the germline V gene. With 1 base clipped from V and 3 bases from J, the junction kept 2 bases outside the gene matches. The length of the CDR3 is 14 residues. CDR3 loop: CASSQAGGLYEQYF. The DNA for the CDR3 is TGTGCCAGCAGCCAAGCGGGGGGGCTCTACGAGCAGTACTTC.

This clonotype was observed at least ten times. The V call is TRBV28, the J call TRBJ1-4; weak D call: TRBD1 (5 bases). Trimming pared 6 bases from V and 8 bases from J, leaving 13 bases between. The V gene's germline CDR1 is MDHEN and CDR2 SYDVKM. The CDR3 length is 13 residues. Here the CDR3 reads CASSVLGAEKLFF. CDR3 DNA: TGTGCCAGCAGCGTACTCGGGGCGGAAAAACTGTTTTTT.

This clonotype was detected ten times or more. The rearrangement uses TRBV7-2 and TRBJ1-2; no clear D gene. The CDR3 has 14 residues. Trimming stripped 0 bases from V and 7 bases from J, with 12 bases between. CDR1 is SGHTA and CDR2 is FQGNSA in the germline V gene. Here the CDR3 reads CASSLAAGAGGYTF. CDR3 nucleotides: TGTGCCAGCAGCTTAGCGGCAGGAGCGGGTGGCTACACCTTC. The variable domain in full, completed from reference TRBV7-2 and TRBJ1-2, reads GAGVSQSPSNKVTEKGKDVELRCDPISGHTALYWYRQSLGQGLEFLIYFQGNSAPDKSGLPSDRFSAERTGGSVSTLTIQRTQQEDSAVYLCASSLAAGAGGYTFGSGTRLTVV.

This chain's CDR3 is CSVEEIRAQYGYTF. The DNA of the CDR3 is TGCAGCGTTGAAGAGATAAGGGCTCAATATGGCTACACCTTC. The genes are TRBV29-1 and TRBJ1-2; D is uncertain. Germline V gene data show CDR1 as SQVTM and CDR2 as ANQGSEA. The CDR3 consists of 14 residues. The V end lost 0 bases, the J end lost 5 bases, and 13 bases lay between the germline ends.

This clonotype was observed a handful of times. This chain joins TRBV12-5 and TRBJ2-7; 10 nucleotides line up with TRBD2. Per germline, CDR1 LGHNT and CDR2 FRNRAP. The CDR3 extends over 16 amino acids. V shed 6 bases and J 4 bases; nucleotides not matched to a gene: 12. The CDR3 DNA reads TGTGCTAGTGGCCGCCGGCTAGCGGGGGATGTATACGAGCAGTACTTC. Translation: CASGRRLAGDVYEQYF. The whole variable domain, remainder taken from reference TRBV12-5 and TRBJ2-7, is DARVTQTPRHKVTEMGQEVTMRCQPILGHNTVFWYRQTMMQGLELLAYFRNRAPLDDSGMPKDRFSAEMPDATLATLKIQPSEPRDSAVYFCASGRRLAGDVYEQYFGPGTRLTVT.

This clonotype was counted ten times or more. This chain connects TRBV28 to TRBJ2-2, with unresolved D. This CDR3 region has 14 residues. Trimming took off 0 bases at V and 4 bases at J, with 6 bases between the two ends. CDR1 and CDR2 from the germline V gene are MDHEN and SYDVKM. CDR3 protein: CASSLWTGTGELFF. Here the CDR3 DNA reads TGTGCCAGCAGTTTATGGACTGGCACCGGGGAGCTGTTTTTT.

This clonotype was detected ten times or more. The chain combines TRBV19 with TRBJ1-5; D might be TRBD1 (5 bases). From germline, CDR1 is LNHDA and CDR2 SQIVND (reference sequence). V lost 5 bases and J 0 bases, leaving 14 bases between the germline ends. The CDR3 covers 16 residues. The CDR3 DNA sequence: TGTGCCAGTAGTCCGCGGACACCTTATAGCAATCAGCCCCAGCATTTT. Protein: CASSPRTPYSNQPQHF.

Comment on this clonotype: The junction does not match germline at one end; this may be a read error. The CDR3 region is CASSRQGGGWGETRYF. Written as DNA, the CDR3 is TGTGCCAGCAGTCGACAAGGTGGGGGCTGGGGTGAGACCCGGTACTTC. The chain recombines TRBV27 with TRBJ2-5, with D possibly being TRBD1 (6 bases). The CDR3 has 16 residues. From germline, CDR1 is MNHEY and CDR2 SMNVEV (reference sequence).

This clonotype has ten or more counts. V gene TRBV6-2 or TRBV6-3 combines with J gene TRBJ1-1, with D tentatively TRBD1 (5 bases). The germline gives CDR1 MNHEY, CDR2 SVGEGT. The V and J ends lost 4 bases and 5 bases respectively, with 11 bases between them. This CDR3 has 13 residues. In nucleotides, the CDR3 is TGTGCCAGCAGTTCGAACCAGGGTACTGAAGCTTTCTTT. Its translation: CASSSNQGTEAFF.

This clonotype was picked up many times. V usage is TRBV5-6 and J usage is TRBJ2-3; the match to TRBD1 covers 8 bases. The V gene's germline CDR1 is SGHDT and CDR2 YYEEEE. This CDR3 spans 16 amino acids. V was clipped by 4 bases and J by 4 bases; unmatched bases: 11. The CDR3 nucleotides read TGTGCCAGCAGCAACTTCGACAGGGGTCTATCAGATACGCAGTATTTT. Its protein product is CASSNFDRGLSDTQYF.

This clonotype was seen ten or more times. The J gene is TRBJ1-2, the V gene TRBV7-8; D is unresolved. The CDR3 is 14 amino acids. Per the germline V gene, CDR1 is SGHVS and CDR2 is FQNEAQ. Trimming shortened V by 0 bases and J by 1 base, and 6 bases separated the two germline ends. The CDR3 nucleotides read TGTGCCAGCAGCTTAGCCGGGAGTAACTATGGCTACACCTTC. Translated, it gives CASSLAGSNYGYTF.

This clonotype showed up just a few times. This CDR3 is CASSLGAGGGSYNEQFF. In DNA form, the CDR3 reads TGTGCCAGCAGCCTGGGGGCAGGGGGTGGGTCCTACAATGAGCAGTTCTTC. The J gene is TRBJ2-1, the V gene TRBV5-4; 7 bases map to TRBD1. Losses at the gene ends were 4 bases for V and 1 base for J; bases not matched to a gene: 11. The germline V gene has CDR1 SGHNT and CDR2 YYREEE (reference sequence). The CDR3 loop spans 17 amino acids.

The rearrangement joins TRBV5-1 to TRBJ1-2; tentatively, D is TRBD1 (6 bases). Trimming pared 0 bases from V and 6 bases from J, leaving 12 bases between. This CDR3 has 14 residues. Germline CDR1 reads SGHRS; CDR2 reads YFSETQ. CDR3 DNA sequence: TGCGCCAGCAGCTTGGGTCACAGGGAAGATGGCTACACCTTC. Amino acid sequence: CASSLGHREDGYTF.

Many counts were recorded for this clonotype. As DNA, the CDR3 is TGTGCCAGCGCCCTGGGACAGGGAGTTTATGGCTACACCTTC. Protein: CASALGQGVYGYTF. The chain recombines TRBV6-1 with TRBJ1-2; 9 positions match TRBD1. V was pared by 8 bases and J by 5 bases, with 9 bases of the junction left unmatched. Germline V gene data show CDR1 as MNHNS and CDR2 as SASEGT. The CDR3 is 14 residues long.

This clonotype came up many times. The chain recombines TRBV6-6 with TRBJ1-4; tentative D call: TRBD1 (5 bases). This CDR3 is built from 13 residues. V lost 6 bases to trimming and J lost 5 bases, with 10 bases between them. Germline loops: CDR1 MNHNY, CDR2 SVGAGI (reference sequence). Here the CDR3 reads CASRPDRNEKLFF. DNA for the CDR3: TGTGCCAGCAGGCCAGACAGAAATGAAAAACTGTTTTTT.

This clonotype was picked up many times. CDR3 loop: CASSSGQHEQYF. The CDR3 nucleotides read TGTGCCAGCAGCTCGGGTCAACACGAGCAGTACTTC. The rearrangement links TRBV5-5 to TRBJ2-7; D ambiguous. V was cut by 3 bases and J by 5 bases, with 9 bases left in between. The CDR3 covers 12 residues. Germline loops: CDR1 SGHKS, CDR2 YYEKEE (reference sequence).

The genes are TRBV28 and TRBJ2-1, with D unclear. CDR1 and CDR2 (germline): MDHEN, SYDVKM. The CDR3 is 10 residues long. V lost 4 bases to trimming and J lost 9 bases, with 4 bases between them. The CDR3 bases are TGTGCCAGCAGTTATGGTGAGCAGTTCTTC. It translates to CASSYGEQFF.

This clonotype has ten or more counts. The CDR3 protein is CASSIIPSGFYGYTF. The CDR3 DNA reads TGTGCCAGTAGTATAATACCGTCTGGGTTCTATGGCTACACCTTC. The rearrangement links TRBV19 to TRBJ1-2; D unclear. The germline V and J ends were trimmed by 2 bases and 4 bases, with 14 bases remaining between them. The CDR3 contains 15 residues. Germline CDR1 and CDR2: LNHDA and SQIVND (reference sequence).

In this sample, this clonotype turned up many times. V usage is TRBV7-2 and J usage is TRBJ2-7; 7 nucleotides match TRBD1. CDR1 is SGHTA, CDR2 FQGNSA, per germline. Trimming removed 5 bases from V and 3 bases from J; junction bases left unmatched: 10. This CDR3 has 15 amino acids. In DNA form, the CDR3 reads TGTGCCAGCAGCAAGCCTCGGACAGGTATCTACGAGCAGTACTTC. It encodes CASSKPRTGIYEQYF.

This clonotype was detected a few times. The rearrangement uses TRBV28 and TRBJ1-3, with 7 bases fitting TRBD1. In germline, CDR1 is MDHEN, CDR2 SYDVKM. This CDR3 has 15 amino acids. J was trimmed by 2 bases and V by 3 bases; bases with no gene match: 4. This CDR3 is CASSFPTGTGNTIYF. DNA for the CDR3: TGTGCCAGCAGTTTCCCGACAGGGACTGGAAACACCATATATTTT.

The chain recombines TRBV4-1 with TRBJ2-1, with D possibly matching TRBD1 (6 bases). The CDR3 consists of 16 residues. Germline V gives CDR1 MGHRA, CDR2 YSYEKL. Between the trimmed V and J ends, which lost 4 bases and 10 bases, there was a span of 23 bases. The CDR3 here is CASSPGQGPLPGEQFF. The CDR3 DNA sequence: TGCGCCAGCAGCCCAGGTCAGGGGCCCCTGCCGGGGGAGCAGTTCTTC.

The V gene is TRBV7-9, the J gene TRBJ1-1; D is unresolved. Germline V gene data show CDR1 as SEHNR and CDR2 as FQNEAQ (reference sequence). The CDR3 totals 13 residues. Between the trimmed V and J ends, which lost 1 base and 4 bases, there was a span of 7 bases. The CDR3 DNA sequence: TGTGCCAGCAGCTTAGAGGGCAGCACTGAAGCTTTCTTT. Amino acid sequence: CASSLEGSTEAFF.

The table lists this clonotype with a few counts. CDR3 loop: CATSSRDYHNEQFF. CDR3 DNA: TGTGCCACCAGTTCCCGGGACTATCACAATGAGCAGTTCTTC. The chain employs TRBV24-1 and TRBJ2-1; 7 bases are a match to TRBD2. Germline CDR1 KGHDR, CDR2 SFDVKD. The CDR3 runs 14 residues. The V and J ends lost 6 bases and 5 bases, in that order; junction bases with no gene match: 6.

The V call is TRBV29-1, the J call TRBJ1-2; tentative D call: TRBD1 (5 bases). CDR3 size: 11 residues. Trimming shortened V by 6 bases and J by 7 bases, and 12 bases separated the two germline ends. Germline values: CDR1 SQVTM, CDR2 ANQGSEA. CDR3 coding DNA: TGCAGCGTGGCAGGGTGGGGTGGCTACACCTTC. Translation gives CSVAGWGGYTF. Complete variable domain (other parts from reference TRBV29-1 and TRBJ1-2): SAVISQKPSRDICQRGTSLTIQCQVDSQVTMMFWYRQQPGQSLTLIATANQGSEATYESGFVIDKFPISRPNLTFSTLTVSNMSPEDSSIYLCSVAGWGGYTFGSGTRLTVV.